The 5 T cell receptor beta chains reported below all come from one sample, sequenced in a study of T cell repertoires in cytomegalovirus infection. TCRdb reprocessed the reads with MiXCR, giving one entry per CDR3 protein. The table has around 550,000 distinct CDR3 sequences, about a quarter seen once. Sequencing was done on a sample of PBMCs. The receptors shown here come from a human donor in good health (CMV status not recorded). Some clones in this sample may be carry-over from other donors' samples.

This clonotype was recorded many times. The V call is TRBV7-8, the J call TRBJ1-2; D is possibly TRBD1 (5 bases). In germline, CDR1 is SGHVS, CDR2 FQNEAQ. The length of the CDR3 is 16 residues. Trimming pared 0 bases from V and 8 bases from J, leaving 19 bases between. The CDR3 region has the DNA TGTGCCAGCAGCTTAGCGAGCGGGGGTCGGGTGGGGGGCTACACCTTC. Encoded protein: CASSLASGGRVGGYTF.

This clonotype was counted many times. This chain links TRBV12-3 or TRBV12-4 with TRBJ1-2; D gene ambiguous. The CDR3 has 14 amino acids. Trimming removed 2 bases from V and 2 bases from J, with 9 bases in between. CDR3 sequence (DNA): TGTGCCAGCAGTTTAACAACAGACAACTATGGCTACACCTTC. The encoded protein is CASSLTTDNYGYTF.

The chain joins TRBV6-5 to TRBJ1-1; D unresolved. Trimming shortened V by 2 bases and J by 2 bases, and 6 bases separated the two germline ends. Germline lookup yields CDR1 MNHEY and CDR2 SVGAGI. This CDR3 region has 13 residues. The CDR3 sequence is CASSYHLNTEAFF. The CDR3 DNA reads as TGTGCCAGCAGTTACCACCTTAACACTGAAGCTTTCTTT.

This chain links TRBV7-8 with TRBJ2-1; 8 nucleotides agree with TRBD2. The CDR3 spans 15 residues. Trimming took 5 bases from V and 7 from J; bases not matched to a gene: 10. CDR1 SGHVS and CDR2 FQNEAQ come from the germline V gene. The CDR3 sequence is CASSKGLERSNEQFF. In DNA form, the CDR3 reads TGTGCCAGCAGCAAGGGACTAGAGAGATCAAATGAGCAGTTCTTC.

This chain links TRBV7-9 with TRBJ1-1, with 10 nucleotides matching TRBD1. Unmatched junction bases numbered 7, after V lost 5 bases and J lost 1 base. Looked up from germline, CDR1 is SEHNR and CDR2 is FQNEAQ (reference sequence). The CDR3 is 16 amino acids. CDR3 in DNA: TGTGCCAGCAGCGGGACCCGGGACAGGGGGAACACTGAAGCTTTCTTT. Protein sequence: CASSGTRDRGNTEAFF.